This is a list of T cell receptor beta chains from one sample in a study of T-cell reconstitution after alpha-beta-depleted transplantation in children. MiXCR, run by TCRdb on the PCR reads, gives a single entry per CDR3 protein. The sample shows over 550,000 distinct CDR3 sequences, more than 9% of them seen only once. Sequencing used PBMCs from the stem cell graft donor, obtained from the stem cell graft. All receptors derive from a human donor who donated a stem cell graft to a child with acute myeloid leukemia. Each CDR3 is given with its conserved first and last residue. The order of the fields is clone size, V gene, D gene, J gene, CDR3 protein, CDR3 DNA. The D gene is left open where the match is weak. A row's size may be missing; if present it is once, few, many or a size class.

many,TRBV5-1,.,TRBJ1-3,CASSPLDRDGNTIYF,TGCGCCAGCAGCCCGCTGGATCGGGACGGAAACACCATATATTTT
.,TRBV2,.,TRBJ2-3,CASGALVTTDTQYF,TGTGCCAGCGGGGCCTTGGTGACCACAGATACGCAGTATTTT
many,TRBV5-1,.,TRBJ2-5,CASSLGSVISQETQYF,TGCGCCAGCAGCTTGGGAAGTGTAATCTCCCAAGAGACCCAGTACTTC
few,TRBV6-2/TRBV6-3,TRBD2,TRBJ2-1,CASNVELAGVVEQFF,TGTGCCAGCAACGTCGAGCTAGCGGGAGTTGTTGAGCAGTTCTTC
few,TRBV6-1,.,TRBJ2-2,CASSQEEGVGGELFF,TGTGCCAGCAGCCAGGAGGAGGGGGTTGGCGGGGAGCTGTTTTTT
few,TRBV4-2,TRBD2,TRBJ2-1,CASSQDRLAGLEQFF,TGTGCCAGCAGCCAAGATCGGCTAGCGGGATTAGAGCAGTTCTTC
.,TRBV7-7,.,TRBJ2-1,CASSLVQAPGEQFF,TGTGCTAGCAGCTTAGTTCAGGCCCCTGGCGAGCAGTTCTTC
few,TRBV6-1,.,TRBJ2-3,CASSEAARTDTQYF,TGTGCCAGCAGTGAAGCAGCGAGGACAGATACGCAGTATTTT
few,TRBV29-1,.,TRBJ1-1,CSVEDLEAFF,TGCAGCGTTGAAGATCTTGAAGCTTTCTTT
.,TRBV6-1,.,TRBJ2-7,CASRSGTPYEQYF,TGTGCCAGCAGGTCCGGGACACCCTACGAGCAGTACTTC
few,TRBV19,.,TRBJ1-1,CASSTQLTEAFF,TGTGCCAGTAGTACCCAGTTAACTGAAGCTTTCTTT
few,TRBV6-5,TRBD2,TRBJ2-3,CASRLGTSGTQYF,TGTGCCAGCAGATTAGGGACTAGCGGGACGCAGTATTTT
many,TRBV20-1,TRBD2,TRBJ2-3,CSARLAGGRTDTQYF,TGCAGCGCTAGACTAGCGGGGGGGAGGACAGATACGCAGTATTTT
.,TRBV7-8,.,TRBJ1-4,CASSWDGQKLFF,TGTGCCAGCAGCTGGGACGGACAAAAACTGTTTTTT
many,TRBV7-2,.,TRBJ2-4,CASSFPENIQYF,TGTGCCAGCAGCTTTCCGGAAAACATTCAGTACTTC
few,TRBV4-3,TRBD2,TRBJ2-2,CASSQAPPGGTGELFF,TGCGCCAGCAGCCAAGCCCCTCCCGGGGGGACCGGGGAGCTGTTTTTT
many,TRBV5-1,TRBD2,TRBJ2-5,CASMVLAGSQETQYF,TGCGCCAGCATGGTGTTAGCGGGTTCCCAAGAGACCCAGTACTTC
few,TRBV28,TRBD1,TRBJ2-5,CASRPTGGRKTQYF,TGTGCCAGCAGACCAACAGGGGGGAGGAAGACCCAGTACTTC
.,TRBV28,.,TRBJ2-7,CASSSGQTQRQYF,TGTGCCAGCAGTTCCGGACAGACCCAAAGGCAGTACTTC
few,TRBV30,.,TRBJ2-5,CAWSVGLATMETQYF,TGTGCCTGGAGTGTAGGGCTAGCGACCATGGAGACCCAGTACTTC
many,TRBV6-2/TRBV6-3,TRBD1,TRBJ2-1,CASSFALGQGGINEQFF,TGTGCCAGCAGTTTCGCCCTGGGACAGGGGGGGATCAATGAGCAGTTCTTC
many,TRBV12-3/TRBV12-4,TRBD1,TRBJ2-7,CASNNLRDRGYEQYF,TGTGCCAGCAATAACCTCCGGGACAGAGGGTACGAGCAGTACTTC
few,TRBV6-5,.,TRBJ1-2,CASSYAPGRLNYGYTF,TGTGCCAGCAGCTACGCGCCGGGGCGACTTAACTATGGCTACACCTTC
.,TRBV7-6,.,TRBJ2-7,CASSLKAFEQYF,TGTGCCAGCAGCTTGAAGGCATTCGAGCAGTACTTC
.,TRBV5-5,.,TRBJ1-2,CASSSPPRPGGNGYTF,TGTGCCAGCAGCTCTCCCCCGCGTCCCGGGGGCAATGGCTACACCTTC
.,TRBV11-1,TRBD1,TRBJ2-6,CASSLNLGQSSSGANVLTF,TGTGCCAGCAGCCTAAATTTGGGACAGAGTAGCTCTGGGGCCAACGTCCTGACTTTC
.,TRBV2,TRBD1,TRBJ1-2,CASIPGGSWGYTF,TGTGCCAGCATTCCAGGGGGATCGTGGGGCTACACCTTC
few,TRBV29-1,.,TRBJ2-1,CSVVEPGKQFF,TGCAGCGTTGTGGAACCCGGAAAGCAGTTCTTC
.,TRBV20-1,TRBD2,TRBJ2-2,CSALSGSGVRELFF,TGCAGTGCTCTCAGCGGGAGCGGTGTTCGGGAGCTGTTTTTT
many,TRBV20-1,.,TRBJ1-5,CSARGGLGNQPQHF,TGCAGTGCTAGGGGCGGGCTGGGCAATCAGCCCCAGCATTTT
many,TRBV7-3,.,TRBJ2-1,CASSLTLSGGRGKDYNEQFF,TGTGCCAGCAGCCTTACACTCTCCGGGGGAAGAGGGAAGGATTACAATGAGCAGTTCTTC
many,TRBV20-1,TRBD2,TRBJ2-1,CSARAPRTSGRARAEQFF,TGCAGTGCTAGAGCCCCGCGGACTAGCGGGAGGGCCCGTGCTGAGCAGTTCTTC
.,TRBV7-2,TRBD2,TRBJ2-7,CASSVSGSYYEQYF,TGTGCCAGCAGCGTTAGCGGGAGTTACTACGAGCAGTACTTC
.,TRBV28,.,TRBJ2-7,CASSLQSAGSYEQYF,TGTGCCAGCAGTTTACAGTCGGCGGGCTCCTACGAGCAGTACTTC
few,TRBV11-2,TRBD2,TRBJ2-1,CASSSSGRGFNEQFF,TGTGCCAGCAGCTCCAGCGGGAGGGGGTTCAATGAGCAGTTCTTC
many,TRBV28,.,TRBJ1-5,CASSAHISNQPQHF,TGTGCCAGCAGCGCGCACATTAGCAATCAGCCCCAGCATTTT
.,TRBV18,TRBD2,TRBJ2-3,CASSPLPITGLAGGTDTQYF,TGTGCCAGCTCACCACTCCCTATTACGGGCCTAGCGGGAGGCACAGATACGCAGTATTTT
few,TRBV6-2/TRBV6-3,.,TRBJ2-1,CASFSNRLTYNEQFF,TGTGCCAGCTTCTCAAACAGGCTAACCTACAATGAGCAGTTCTTC
many,TRBV7-2,TRBD2,TRBJ2-7,CASSLAPGLTYEQYF,TGTGCCAGCAGCTTAGCCCCGGGACTAACTTACGAGCAGTACTTC
once,TRBV30,TRBD1,TRBJ2-1,CAWGGGTGAYNEQFF,TGTGCCTGGGGTGGGGGGACAGGAGCCTACAATGAGCAGTTCTTC